The 29 T cell receptor beta chains listed next were all sequenced from one sample in a study of blood T cell repertoires in COVID-19. The table came from immunoSEQ multiplex PCR; TCRdb's copy has only in-frame clones and leaves some out. The table has roughly 300,000 clones, around 86% seen once; the top ten hold 2.5% to 3%. Material for sequencing was peripheral blood. The receptors were gathered from a woman aged 55-75 years with active or convalescent COVID-19.

This chain joins TRBV13 and TRBJ2-7; maybe TRBD2 (7 bases). Germline V gene lookup returns CDR1 PRHDT and CDR2 FYEKMQ (reference sequence). With 2 bases removed from V and 6 bases from J, the gap between germline ends came to 26 bases. This CDR3 has 18 amino acids. Here the CDR3 DNA reads TGTGCCAGCAGCTTACGGGGGGCAGACCACCGCCCGGAGTTCGAGCAGTACTTC. It translates to CASSLRGADHRPEFEQYF. The whole variable domain, filled in from reference TRBV13 and TRBJ2-7, reads AAGVIQSPRHLIKEKRETATLKCYPIPRHDTVYWYQQGPGQDPQFLISFYEKMQSDKGSIPDRFSAQQFSDYHSELNMSSLELGDSALYFCASSLRGADHRPEFEQYFGPGTRLTVT.

The rearrangement uses TRBV5-6 and TRBJ1-5; a weak D match, TRBD1 (5 bases). Germline assignment: CDR1 SGHDT and CDR2 YYEEEE. V was clipped by 4 bases and J by 1 base, with 12 bases between them. CDR3 length equals 15 residues. CDR3 sequence (DNA): TGTGCCAGCAGCACGGAGGGACGAAGCAATCAGCCCCAGCATTTT. This codes for CASSTEGRSNQPQHF.

V is TRBV30 and J is TRBJ1-1; 9 bases match TRBD1. Germline loops: CDR1 GTSNPN, CDR2 SVGIG (reference sequence). Unmatched junction bases numbered 4, after V lost 1 base and J lost 4 bases. The CDR3 extends over 14 amino acids. CDR3 nucleotide sequence: TGTGCCTGGAGTGAGACAGGGGGAGGCACTGAAGCTTTCTTT. It codes for CAWSETGGGTEAFF.

The rearrangement links TRBV5-4 to TRBJ2-1, with 7 bases that match TRBD2. Germline CDR1 and CDR2: SGHNT and YYREEE (reference sequence). The CDR3 extends over 14 amino acids. Germline trimming cut 2 bases from V and 8 bases from J; bases unmatched to any gene: 7. As DNA, the CDR3 is TGTGCCAGCAGCTTAGCGGGGCTTGAGGATGAGCAGTTCTTC. Residues: CASSLAGLEDEQFF.

The chain carries TRBV6-1 and TRBJ1-1; D is perhaps TRBD1 (6 bases). Per the germline V gene, CDR1 is MNHNS and CDR2 is SASEGT. V was trimmed by 1 base and J by 2 bases, leaving 8 bases between them. The CDR3 extends over 14 amino acids. The CDR3 DNA reads TGTGCCAGCAGTGAAGACAGGGTCAACACTGAAGCTTTCTTT. This sequence encodes CASSEDRVNTEAFF.

This chain joins TRBV5-6 and TRBJ1-5; 7 nucleotides align to TRBD1. Germline CDR1 reads SGHDT; CDR2 reads YYEEEE. CDR3 length: 16 amino acids. Trimming cost V 1 base and J 2 bases; bases outside gene matches: 6. The CDR3 DNA is TGTGCCAGCAGCTTGTCAGGCAGGGGGGGCAATCAGCCCCAGCATTTT. Its protein is CASSLSGRGGNQPQHF.

The chain recombines TRBV4-1 with TRBJ2-1; 8 nucleotides agree with TRBD2. The CDR3 contains 16 residues. Germline V gene sequence: CDR1 MGHRA, CDR2 YSYEKL. The junction had 13 bases not matched to a gene; V was cut back by 1 base and J by 11 bases. The CDR3 sequence: CASSQVRGGGPPKQFF. Written as DNA, the CDR3 is TGCGCCAGCAGCCAAGTCCGCGGCGGGGGGCCCCCGAAGCAGTTCTTC.

To note about this clone: The sample carries other DNA sequences with the same CDR3. V is TRBV6-5 and J is TRBJ1-1, with TRBD1 matching 7 bases. V lost 0 bases to trimming and J lost 5 bases; unmatched junction nucleotides: 3. This CDR3 is 14 amino acids long. The germline CDR1 and CDR2 sequences are MNHEY and SVGAGI. The CDR3: CASSYSSGGTEAFF. The CDR3 DNA follows: TGTGCCAGCAGTTACTCGTCAGGGGGAACTGAAGCTTTCTTT.

Only a few counts were recorded for this clone. In nucleotides, the CDR3 is TGCGCAGCAGGGGCGGGGGGGAACTACGAGCAGTACTTC. As protein: CAAGAGGNYEQYF. This chain connects TRBV4-1 to TRBJ2-7, with TRBD2 matching over 9 bases. The CDR3 spans 13 residues. Germline V gene lookup returns CDR1 MGHRA and CDR2 YSYEKL.

The gene calls are TRBV24-1 and TRBJ1-2, with unresolved D. CDR1 is KGHDR, CDR2 SFDVKD, per germline. CDR3 length: 13 residues. Trimming stripped 5 bases from V and 4 bases from J, with 10 bases between. CDR3 region: CATSVGEFYGYTF. The CDR3 region has the DNA TGTGCCACCAGTGTTGGAGAGTTCTATGGCTACACCTTC.

V and J are TRBV5-4 and TRBJ1-1; TRBD1 aligns across 8 bases. The CDR3 spans 16 residues. Germline CDR1 is SGHNT and CDR2 is YYREEE (reference sequence). The trim removed 4 bases at V and 6 bases at J, leaving 14 bases unmatched. The CDR3 sequence: CASSRGSGQGISEAFF. For the CDR3, the DNA is TGTGCCAGCAGCAGGGGGTCCGGACAGGGAATTTCTGAAGCTTTCTTT.

The chain joins TRBV2 to TRBJ1-5; D not certain. The ends were cut back, 4 bases at V and 3 bases at J, with 13 bases in the middle. The CDR3 loop spans 15 amino acids. The germline CDR1 and CDR2 sequences are SNHLY and FYNNEI. CDR3 sequence: CASSGYIFDNQPQHF. The CDR3 DNA sequence: TGTGCCAGCAGTGGGTACATCTTCGACAATCAGCCCCAGCATTTT.

The rearrangement uses TRBV3-1 (or the pseudogene TRBV3-2) and TRBJ1-2, with D tentatively TRBD1 (6 bases). Trimming pared 3 bases from V and 2 bases from J, leaving 10 bases between. This CDR3 is 14 amino acids long. The V gene's germline CDR1 is LGHDT and CDR2 YNNKEL (reference sequence). CDR3 bases: TGTGCCAGCAGCCAGAGACAGGCCAACTATGGCTACACCTTC. Protein product: CASSQRQANYGYTF.

This chain links TRBV5-6 with TRBJ2-5, with 11 bases matching TRBD2. Germline V gene data show CDR1 as SGHDT and CDR2 as YYEEEE. The V segment lost 3 bases and the J segment 4 bases; nucleotides outside the gene matches: 8. CDR3 length equals 16 residues. CDR3 in DNA: TGTGCCAGCAGCTATCTAGCGGGGGGAGGAGGAGAGACCCAGTACTTC. Translated, it gives CASSYLAGGGGETQYF.

The rearrangement uses TRBV21-1 and TRBJ1-5. TRBV21-1 is a pseudogene segment. The CDR3 contains 15 residues. The CDR3 protein is CASSIAGRINQPQHF. DNA for the CDR3: TGTGCCAGCAGCATCGCGGGACGGATAAATCAGCCCCAGCATTTT.

The V call is TRBV18, the J call TRBJ2-5, with 13 positions matching TRBD2. This CDR3 region has 16 residues. V trimming: 5 bases; J trimming: 4 bases; junction bases outside the gene matches: 7. From germline, CDR1 is KGHSH and CDR2 LQKENI. CDR3 coding DNA: TGTGCCAGCTCATCCGGACTAGCGGGGGTATCAGAGACCCAGTACTTC. This gives the protein CASSSGLAGVSETQYF.

V gene TRBV14 combines with J gene TRBJ2-3, with TRBD2 matching 8 bases. V trimming: 3 bases; J trimming: 2 bases; junction bases outside the gene matches: 13. Germline V gene sequence: CDR1 SGHDN, CDR2 FVKESK. This CDR3 spans 18 amino acids. CDR3 sequence: CASSQVFRGGPDTDTQYF. In DNA, the CDR3 is TGTGCCAGCAGCCAGGTTTTTCGGGGGGGGCCAGACACAGATACGCAGTATTTT.

In its sample, this clone was seen once. The V call is TRBV6-5, the J call TRBJ1-5; D ambiguous. The ends were cut back, 7 bases at V and 7 bases at J, with 8 bases in the middle. This CDR3 region has 11 residues. In germline, CDR1 is MNHEY, CDR2 SVGAGI. CDR3 bases: TGTGCCAGCACTAATTTCCAGCCCCAGCATTTT. Protein product: CASTNFQPQHF.

The chain uses TRBV25-1 and TRBJ1-2; a weak D match, TRBD1 (5 bases). V was trimmed by 7 bases and J by 7 bases, leaving 13 bases between them. In germline, CDR1 is MGHDK, CDR2 SYGVNS. The CDR3 runs 12 residues. The CDR3 sequence is CASNIGGTGYTF. For the CDR3, the DNA is TGTGCCAGCAATATCGGGGGAACTGGCTACACCTTC.

With regard to this clone: The CDR3 ends on some other residue instead of the conserved phenylalanine or tryptophan, so this is likely a read error. Because the CDR3's place on the DNA is in doubt, the DNA is left out and the CDR3 is given as listed by TCRdb. The chain combines TRBV7-8 with TRBJ1-4. CDR1 is SGHVS, CDR2 FQNEAQ, per germline. The CDR3 sequence runs 15 residues, both termini included. The CDR3 region is CASSSPKGRDCLRGL.

There are a few counts of this clone. The V call is TRBV4-3, the J call TRBJ2-1, with D possibly being TRBD1 (6 bases). V shed 2 bases and J shed 5 bases, with 19 bases lying between them. The CDR3 length is 17 residues. CDR1 LGHNA and CDR2 YSLEER come from the germline V gene. For the CDR3, the DNA is TGCGCCAGCAGCCAAAGTTTCGGGACACGGTTTAACAATGAGCAGTTCTTC. Amino acid sequence: CASSQSFGTRFNNEQFF.

The chain combines TRBV7-8 with TRBJ2-7; no definite D call. The ends were cut back, 3 bases at V and 3 bases at J, with 6 bases in the middle. The CDR3 is 12 residues long. Germline CDR1 and CDR2: SGHVS and FQNEAQ. The CDR3 DNA reads TGTGCCAGCAGCTTGGAGTACTACGAGCAGTACTTC. This translates into CASSLEYYEQYF.

V and J are TRBV27 and TRBJ1-3; D might be TRBD1 (5 bases). CDR3 length: 15 residues. CDR1 is MNHEY, CDR2 SMNVEV, per germline (reference sequence). Trimming cost V 6 bases and J 1 base, with 13 bases left between them. The CDR3 protein is CASRRQGSSGNTIYF. CDR3 DNA sequence: TGTGCCAGCAGGAGGCAGGGCTCGTCTGGAAACACCATATATTTT.

J is TRBJ1-4 and V is TRBV19, with D unclear. The CDR3 runs 14 residues. Germline assignment: CDR1 LNHDA and CDR2 SQIVND (reference sequence). V dropped 7 bases and J dropped 8 bases, with 17 bases sitting between them. The DNA of the CDR3 is TGTGCCAGTAATCCCCAGACTCGGAACGAAAAACTGTTTTTT. Its translation: CASNPQTRNEKLFF.

This clone has just one count. The chain links TRBV18 to TRBJ1-1; 8 bases are shared with TRBD1. Germline assignment: CDR1 KGHSH and CDR2 LQKENI. The V and J ends lost 6 bases and 6 bases, in that order; junction bases with no gene match: 9. The CDR3 spans 14 residues. CDR3 protein: CASSRDRSVAEAFF. The CDR3 region has the DNA TGTGCCAGCTCTAGGGACAGGAGCGTGGCTGAAGCTTTCTTT.

This rearrangement joins TRBV12-3 or TRBV12-4 to TRBJ1-1; 10 bases are a match to TRBD1. V was clipped by 5 bases and J by 3 bases; unmatched bases: 0. This CDR3 comprises 13 residues. The CDR3 DNA reads TGTGCCAGCAGTGGACAGGGGGACACTGAAGCTTTCTTT. Its protein product is CASSGQGDTEAFF.

This chain uses TRBV5-1 with TRBJ1-1, with TRBD1 matching 7 bases. The germline V gene encodes CDR1 SGHRS and CDR2 YFSETQ. V was clipped by 4 bases and J by 0 bases; unmatched bases: 12. The CDR3 has 17 amino acids. The CDR3 is CASSPLVVGTVNTEAFF. In DNA form, the CDR3 reads TGCGCCAGCAGCCCCCTTGTAGTCGGGACAGTGAACACTGAAGCTTTCTTT.

The V gene is TRBV3-1 (or the pseudogene TRBV3-2), the J gene TRBJ2-1; D unclear. Germline V lookup: CDR1 LGHDT, CDR2 YNNKEL (reference sequence). This CDR3 has 14 amino acids. Trimming took off 8 bases at V and 9 bases at J, with 20 bases between the two ends. The CDR3 is CASESPLAAREQFF. CDR3 in DNA: TGTGCCAGCGAGAGCCCTTTAGCAGCGCGTGAGCAGTTCTTC.

CDR3 bases: TGTGCCAGCAGCGTTGCCGGGGGACGGGACGATACAGATACGCAGTATTTT. The encoded protein is CASSVAGGRDDTDTQYF. This chain joins TRBV9 and TRBJ2-3; D perhaps matches TRBD2 (6 bases). Trimming took off 2 bases at V and 3 bases at J, with 19 bases between the two ends. Germline V CDR1 and CDR2: SGDLS, YYNGEE. The CDR3 totals 17 residues.